This TCR beta chain came from a study of regulatory T cells in long-lasting Graves disease. Through Arm-PCR of CDR3 regions and iRepertoire HTBI primers, TCR beta libraries were built. TCRdb fed the multiplex PCR reads into MiXCR, producing one record per CDR3 protein. The data show about 470,000 distinct CDR3 sequences, 14% to 15% seen once. The V end was cut by 5 bases, the J end by 1 base, with 13 bases between. The CDR3 runs to 15 residues. Time point defined: newly diagnosed GD, antithyroid drugs for less than 3 months. Generation of the TCR library employed RNA extracted from PBMCs. This clonotype came up many times. These data are also associated with another study on T cells in Graves' hyperthyroidism and ophthalmopathy.

Sequencing used peripheral blood mononuclear cells (PBMCs), obtained at new diagnosis, from a patient treated with antithyroid drugs. This TCR came from a woman in her 30s with Graves disease. The chain has TRBV12-3 or TRBV12-4 and TRBJ2-3; D not resolved. CDR3 in amino acids: CASSPPLGGTDTQYF. CDR3 bases: TGTGCCAGCAGTCCCCCCCTGGGTGGCACAGATACGCAGTATTTT.